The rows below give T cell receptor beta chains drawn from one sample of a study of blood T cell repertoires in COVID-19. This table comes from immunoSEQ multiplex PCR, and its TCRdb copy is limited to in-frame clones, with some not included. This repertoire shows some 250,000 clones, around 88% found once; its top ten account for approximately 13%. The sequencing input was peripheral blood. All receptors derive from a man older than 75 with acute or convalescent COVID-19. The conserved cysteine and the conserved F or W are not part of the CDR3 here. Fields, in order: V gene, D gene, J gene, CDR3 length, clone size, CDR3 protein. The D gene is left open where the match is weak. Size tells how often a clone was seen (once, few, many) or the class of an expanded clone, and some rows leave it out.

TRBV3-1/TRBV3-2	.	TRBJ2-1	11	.	ASSQGWLGTQF
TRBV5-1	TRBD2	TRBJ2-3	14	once	ASSLALAGHTDTQY
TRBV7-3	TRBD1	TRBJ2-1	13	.	ASSPGTGDFNEQF
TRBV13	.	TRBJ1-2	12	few	ASSRIWRNYGYT
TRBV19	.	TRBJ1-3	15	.	ASRDPGHLSSGNTIY
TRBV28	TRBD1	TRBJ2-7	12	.	ASSTTGAHYEQY
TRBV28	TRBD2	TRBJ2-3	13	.	ALTGLAESTDTQY
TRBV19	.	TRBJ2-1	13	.	ASSKTGGAYNEQF
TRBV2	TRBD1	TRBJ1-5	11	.	ASRGGVNQPQH
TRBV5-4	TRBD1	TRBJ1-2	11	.	ASSPDRVGGYT
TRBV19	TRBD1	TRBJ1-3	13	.	ASRPQGAKGNTIY
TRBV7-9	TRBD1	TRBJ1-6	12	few	ASSLGQGSSPLH
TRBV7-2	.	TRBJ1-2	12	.	ASSLGRGRDGYT
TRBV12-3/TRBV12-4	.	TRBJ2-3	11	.	ASSEPPTDTQY
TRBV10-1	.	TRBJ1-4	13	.	ASSDNRGGSEKLF
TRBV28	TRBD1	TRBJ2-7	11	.	ASGGQVPYEQY
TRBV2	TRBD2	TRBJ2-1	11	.	ASTPLPGGLEF
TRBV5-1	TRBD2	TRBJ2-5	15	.	ASSPGLAGGPGETQY
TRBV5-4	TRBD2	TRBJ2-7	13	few	ASSLESGSLYEQY
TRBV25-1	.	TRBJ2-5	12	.	ASSEYRSQETQY
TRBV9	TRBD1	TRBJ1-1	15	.	ASSVVPGGGAGTEAF
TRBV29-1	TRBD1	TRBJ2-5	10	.	SARQGTAAQY
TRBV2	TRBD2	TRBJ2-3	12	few	ASRLAGGSDTQY
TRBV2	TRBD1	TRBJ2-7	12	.	ASTLRDRTREQY
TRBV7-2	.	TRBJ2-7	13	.	ASSQNRGGFFEQY
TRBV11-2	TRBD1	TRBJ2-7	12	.	ASSLTGGSYEQY
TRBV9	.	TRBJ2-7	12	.	ASSPREWGYEQY
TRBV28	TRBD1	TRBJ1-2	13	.	ASRQTGYKNYGYT
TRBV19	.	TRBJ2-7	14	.	ASSIEQGGGGYEQY
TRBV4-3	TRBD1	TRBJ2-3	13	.	ASSQGQGAVDTQY
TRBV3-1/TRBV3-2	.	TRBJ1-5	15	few	ASSQEDNPGGNQPQH
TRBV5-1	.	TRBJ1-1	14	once	ASSLAVGTQDTEAF
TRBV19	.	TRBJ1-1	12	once	ASSTAGGNTEAF